The 28 T cell receptor beta chains given below trace back to one sample, sequenced in a study of blood T cell repertoires in COVID-19. Only in-frame clones appear in the TCRdb table, and some are missing; sequencing was by immunoSEQ multiplex PCR. The table includes tens of thousands of clones, 80% detected once. The sequenced sample was peripheral blood. The receptors shown here come from a woman at least 80 years old with active or convalescent COVID-19.

The chain carries TRBV24-1 and TRBJ2-3, with 7 bases identical to TRBD2. Germline CDR1 KGHDR, CDR2 SFDVKD. The V and J ends lost 8 bases and 4 bases, in that order; junction bases with no gene match: 5. The CDR3 runs 13 residues. The CDR3 coding sequence is TGTGCCACCACGGGGGAGGGATCAGATACGCAGTATTTT. Translated, it gives CATTGEGSDTQYF.

The V and J genes are TRBV6-5 and TRBJ1-1; possibly TRBD1 for D (6 bases). The CDR3 extends over 15 amino acids. CDR1 MNHEY and CDR2 SVGAGI come from the germline V gene. V shed 5 bases and J shed 3 bases, with 16 bases lying between them. The CDR3 reads CASSHNRDPYTEAFF. The CDR3 DNA reads as TGTGCCAGCAGTCACAACAGGGATCCTTACACTGAAGCTTTCTTT.

V and J are TRBV20-1 and TRBJ1-2, with D maybe TRBD1 (6 bases). V lost 5 bases, J lost 8 bases, and 12 bases lay in between. Germline assignment: CDR1 DFQATT and CDR2 SNEGSKA (reference sequence). This CDR3 spans 11 amino acids. In nucleotides, the CDR3 is TGCAGTGCTGGGGGACAAAGAGGCTACACCTTC. Its protein is CSAGGQRGYTF.

V is TRBV6-6 and J is TRBJ1-5; D is unresolved. The CDR3 length is 13 residues. Germline values: CDR1 MNHNY, CDR2 SVGAGI (reference sequence). Trimming took 7 bases from V and 5 from J, leaving 12 bases between them. The CDR3: CASNDMSHQPQHF. The CDR3 DNA follows: TGTGCCAGCAACGACATGTCTCATCAGCCCCAGCATTTT.

In its sample, this clone was seen once. V and J are TRBV28 and TRBJ2-7; D call uncertain. Deletions cut 2 bases from V and 2 bases from J, with 7 bases between. The CDR3 runs 13 residues. Germline CDR1 is MDHEN and CDR2 is SYDVKM. The CDR3 protein is CASSLATTYEQYF. CDR3 DNA sequence: TGTGCCAGCAGTTTAGCAACTACCTACGAGCAGTACTTC. Variable domain in full (rest from reference TRBV28 and TRBJ2-7): DVKVTQSSRYLVKRTGEKVFLECVQDMDHENMFWYRQDPGLGLRLIYFSYDVKMKEKGDIPEGYSVSREKKERFSLILESASTNQTSMYLCASSLATTYEQYFGPGTRLTVT.

The chain links TRBV21-1 to TRBJ1-2; the listed D gene, TRBD1, was not tested against the DNA. TRBV21-1 is reported as a pseudogene. The CDR3 extends over 13 amino acids. As DNA, the CDR3 is TGTGCCAGCAGCAAAAGGGGGACGGATGGCTACACCTTC. Residues: CASSKRGTDGYTF.

This chain uses TRBV9 with TRBJ2-2, with 8 bases that match TRBD2. The CDR3 has 16 amino acids. Unmatched junction bases numbered 11, after V lost 3 bases and J lost 7 bases. Germline V gene lookup returns CDR1 SGDLS and CDR2 YYNGEE. CDR3: CASSGSGTRFIGELFF. The CDR3 DNA sequence: TGTGCCAGCAGCGGCTCCGGGACTAGATTCATCGGGGAGCTGTTTTTT.

V is TRBV28 and J is TRBJ1-5; D is uncertain. Trimming removed 0 bases at V and 7 bases at J, with 7 bases between. This CDR3 is 13 amino acids long. Germline lookup yields CDR1 MDHEN and CDR2 SYDVKM. CDR3 DNA: TGTGCCAGCAGTTTATGGGGCGAACAGCCCCAGCATTTT. Its protein product is CASSLWGEQPQHF. The whole variable domain, filled in from reference TRBV28 and TRBJ1-5, reads DVKVTQSSRYLVKRTGEKVFLECVQDMDHENMFWYRQDPGLGLRLIYFSYDVKMKEKGDIPEGYSVSREKKERFSLILESASTNQTSMYLCASSLWGEQPQHFGDGTRLSIL.

This chain joins TRBV18 and TRBJ2-7; TRBD1 is a possible D gene (6 bases). Germline V CDR1 and CDR2: KGHSH, LQKENI. The V end lost 2 bases, the J end lost 2 bases, and 13 bases lay between the germline ends. The CDR3 covers 15 residues. The CDR3 loop reads CASSPGTSPPYEQYF. In nucleotides, the CDR3 is TGTGCCAGCTCACCAGGGACATCACCTCCCTACGAGCAGTACTTC. Full variable domain (outside the CDR3, taken from reference TRBV18 and TRBJ2-7): NAGVMQNPRHLVRRRGQEARLRCSPMKGHSHVYWYRQLPEEGLKFMVYLQKENIIDESGMPKERFSAEFPKEGPSILRIQQVVRGDSAAYFCASSPGTSPPYEQYFGPGTRLTVT.

Concerning this clone itself: At the DNA level, this CDR3 is encoded by other sequences in the same sample as well. The chain uses TRBV7-2 and TRBJ2-7; no firm D call. From germline, CDR1 is SGHTA and CDR2 FQGNSA. Trimming left V 5 bases short and J 0 bases short, with 5 bases between. CDR3 size: 12 residues. The CDR3 nucleotides read TGTGCCAGCAGCCTTAGCTCCTACGAGCAGTACTTC. Protein sequence: CASSLSSYEQYF.

V and J are TRBV10-3 and TRBJ2-7; 7 nucleotides line up with TRBD2. CDR1 and CDR2 from the germline V gene are ENHRY and SYGVKD. The CDR3 spans 14 residues. V was pared by 2 bases and J by 3 bases, with 4 bases of the junction left unmatched. In DNA, the CDR3 is TGTGCCATCAGTGAGGCGGGGGTGGACTACGAGCAGTACTTC. Its protein product is CAISEAGVDYEQYF.

The chain is built from TRBV7-3 and TRBJ1-2; D not resolved. The CDR3 length is 14 residues. Germline assignment: CDR1 SGHTA and CDR2 FQGTGA. V was shortened by 4 bases and J by 8 bases, with 17 bases between the two germline ends. In DNA, the CDR3 is TGTGCCAGCAGCTCCGGCGGGGTCCCGGTCGGCTACACCTTC. It codes for CASSSGGVPVGYTF.

The chain recombines TRBV2 with TRBJ1-2, with 9 positions matching TRBD1. CDR1 is SNHLY, CDR2 FYNNEI, per germline. V lost 1 base, J lost 5 bases, and 5 bases stayed unmatched. CDR3 length: 15 amino acids. DNA for the CDR3: TGTGCCAGCAGTGAAGGGACAGGGGTTTTATATGGCTACACCTTC. This encodes CASSEGTGVLYGYTF.

The chain employs TRBV2 and TRBJ2-7; the D gene is possibly TRBD2 (6 bases). This CDR3 has 11 amino acids. Germline values: CDR1 SNHLY, CDR2 FYNNEI. Trimming stripped 6 bases from V and 6 bases from J, with 9 bases between. CDR3 coding DNA: TGTGCCAGCAGCGCGGAGGGCGAGCAGTACTTC. Translating it yields CASSAEGEQYF.

This chain joins TRBV3-1 (or the pseudogene TRBV3-2) and TRBJ1-6, with D perhaps matching TRBD1 (6 bases). V lost 1 base and J lost 6, with 10 bases in between. The CDR3 sequence is 15 residues long. Germline V gene data show CDR1 as LGHDT and CDR2 as YNNKEL (reference sequence). Here the CDR3 DNA reads TGTGCCAGCAGCCAAGTACAGGGCATTAATTCACCCCTCCACTTT. Its protein product is CASSQVQGINSPLHF.

V is TRBV4-3 and J is TRBJ1-5; the match to TRBD1 covers 8 bases. Germline V gene lookup returns CDR1 LGHNA and CDR2 YSLEER. The CDR3 is 16 residues long. Trimming removed 5 bases from V and 9 bases from J; junction bases left unmatched: 15. The CDR3 loop reads CASSFRTGPMGGPQHF. CDR3 in DNA: TGCGCCAGCAGCTTCCGGACAGGGCCCATGGGGGGGCCCCAGCATTTT.

The rearrangement uses TRBV24-1 and TRBJ2-2, with a weak D call TRBD2 (5 bases). Trimming took 10 bases from V and 4 from J, leaving 15 bases between them. The CDR3 spans 14 residues. Germline lookup yields CDR1 KGHDR and CDR2 SFDVKD. The CDR3 bases are TGTGCCACGCGGGCGCTAGCCGGCACCGGGGAGCTGTTTTTT. This sequence encodes CATRALAGTGELFF.

This chain joins TRBV9 and TRBJ2-7; the D gene is possibly TRBD2 (6 bases). The CDR3 covers 13 residues. Germline V lookup: CDR1 SGDLS, CDR2 YYNGEE. V was pared by 4 bases and J by 3 bases, with 11 bases between. The CDR3 here is CASSPGENYEQYF. In nucleotides, the CDR3 is TGTGCCAGCAGCCCGGGGGAGAACTACGAGCAGTACTTC.

This clone was counted a single time. V usage is TRBV5-1 and J usage is TRBJ2-3; D is uncertain. Trimming removed 1 base from V and 0 bases from J, with 15 bases in between. The CDR3 contains 17 residues. Looked up from germline, CDR1 is SGHRS and CDR2 is YFSETQ. CDR3 in amino acids: CASSLMGTRFSTDTQYF. The CDR3 DNA reads as TGCGCCAGCAGCTTGATGGGCACCCGTTTTAGCACAGATACGCAGTATTTT.

The V call is TRBV28, the J call TRBJ1-4; D gene uncertain. Germline assignment: CDR1 MDHEN and CDR2 SYDVKM. V lost 7 bases and J 0 bases, leaving 12 bases between the germline ends. This CDR3 has 15 amino acids. In DNA form, the CDR3 reads TGTGCCAGCACCCCGGGAGATGCAACTAATGAAAAACTGTTTTTT. As protein: CASTPGDATNEKLFF.

This chain uses TRBV19 with TRBJ2-5; maybe TRBD2 (6 bases). Germline CDR1 is LNHDA and CDR2 is SQIVND (reference sequence). Trimming stripped 5 bases from V and 5 bases from J, with 12 bases between. The CDR3 loop spans 13 amino acids. The CDR3 coding sequence is TGTGCCAGTAGTGGGGGAGGAATGGAGACCCAGTACTTC. It codes for CASSGGGMETQYF.

V usage is TRBV9 and J usage is TRBJ1-4, with D possibly matching TRBD1 (5 bases). This CDR3 has 15 amino acids. In germline, CDR1 is SGDLS, CDR2 YYNGEE. Trimming pared 4 bases from V and 8 bases from J, leaving 18 bases between. The DNA for the CDR3 is TGTGCCAGCAGCCCTAACCAGGGAGGTTGGGAAAAACTGTTTTTT. This encodes CASSPNQGGWEKLFF.

CDR3 DNA: TGTGCCACCAGCAGAGATTCAGGTGTTAATGAAAAACTGTTTTTT. Its protein product is CATSRDSGVNEKLFF. The chain employs TRBV15 and TRBJ1-4; no clear D gene. Trimming took off 0 bases at V and 4 bases at J, with 9 bases between the two ends. Germline V lookup: CDR1 LNHNV, CDR2 YYDKDF (reference sequence). The length of the CDR3 is 15 residues.

The V call is TRBV9, the J call TRBJ2-1; D may be TRBD2 (5 bases). V was pared by 5 bases and J by 6 bases, with 18 bases between. CDR1 is SGDLS and CDR2 is YYNGEE in the germline V gene. CDR3 length: 15 residues. The CDR3 region is CASSRGPEAANEQFF. CDR3 nucleotides: TGTGCCAGCAGTCGGGGTCCCGAGGCCGCCAATGAGCAGTTCTTC.

The chain carries TRBV2 and TRBJ2-2; 7 positions agree with TRBD2. The V gene end was trimmed by 2 bases and the J gene end by 1 base; junction bases not matched to a gene: 4. This CDR3 has 16 residues. Germline V CDR1 and CDR2: SNHLY, FYNNEI. In DNA form, the CDR3 reads TGTGCCAGCAGTGAATCTTCTAGCGGGAACACCGGGGAGCTGTTTTTT. It specifies CASSESSSGNTGELFF.

The chain links TRBV6-6 to TRBJ1-2; 7 nucleotides line up with TRBD1. CDR1 MNHNY and CDR2 SVGAGI come from the germline V gene (reference sequence). After removal of 6 bases from V and 6 bases from J, the junction contained 4 bases not matched to a gene. CDR3 length: 12 amino acids. The CDR3 reads CASSGDRDGYTF. The CDR3 DNA reads as TGTGCCAGCAGCGGAGACAGGGATGGCTACACCTTC.

The chain carries TRBV5-4 and TRBJ1-1; D possibly corresponds to TRBD1 (5 bases). There are 16 residues in the CDR3. In germline, CDR1 is SGHNT, CDR2 YYREEE (reference sequence). Trimming stripped 0 bases from V and 0 bases from J, with 12 bases between. In DNA, the CDR3 is TGTGCCAGCAGCTTGGCCGGGGGGACCATGAACACTGAAGCTTTCTTT. This sequence encodes CASSLAGGTMNTEAFF.

V usage is TRBV3-1 (or the pseudogene TRBV3-2) and J usage is TRBJ2-5, with 10 bases fitting TRBD2. V lost 3 bases and J lost 2; bases outside the gene matches: 3. The V gene's germline CDR1 is LGHDT and CDR2 YNNKEL (reference sequence). The CDR3 is 15 residues long. The DNA of the CDR3 is TGTGCCAGCAGCCAGATAGCGGGGGGTCAAGAGACCCAGTACTTC. It specifies CASSQIAGGQETQYF.